Below, 17 T cell receptor beta chains from the same sample are listed, as sequenced in a study of blood T cell repertoires in COVID-19. Assay used: immunoSEQ multiplex PCR; TCRdb lists only in-frame clones, some missing. The sample lists 150,000 to 200,000 clones, about 80% occurring once. What was sequenced was peripheral blood. Receptor source: a woman of 80 years or more with acute or convalescent COVID-19.

The chain is built from TRBV2 and TRBJ1-5; D possibly corresponds to TRBD1 (6 bases). Germline CDR1 is SNHLY and CDR2 is FYNNEI. The CDR3 is 14 residues long. V was cut by 5 bases and J by 7 bases, with 15 bases left in between. The CDR3 DNA sequence: TGTGCCAGCAGTAAGGACAGCGGGGAGCAGCCCCAGCATTTT. Translation: CASSKDSGEQPQHF.

This chain uses TRBV4-3 with TRBJ1-3; TRBD1 agrees at 7 bases. Germline V gene lookup returns CDR1 LGHNA and CDR2 YSLEER. The CDR3 is made up of 15 amino acids. With 2 bases clipped from V and 4 bases from J, the junction kept 5 bases outside the gene matches. The CDR3 nucleotides read TGCGCCAGCAGCCAAACACAGGGGTGGGGAAACACCATATATTTT. This encodes CASSQTQGWGNTIYF.

This clone was observed a few times. CDR3 sequence reads: CATSGLDGSSYEQYF. The CDR3 nucleotides read TGTGCCACCAGCGGACTGGACGGCAGCTCCTACGAGCAGTACTTC. The chain couples TRBV15 to TRBJ2-7; D possibly corresponds to TRBD2 (5 bases). Trimming shortened V by 5 bases and J by 0 bases, and 14 bases separated the two germline ends. Germline loops: CDR1 LNHNV, CDR2 YYDKDF (reference sequence). CDR3 length: 15 residues.

The chain uses TRBV5-6 and TRBJ2-2; D unresolved. Trimming took 6 bases from V and 5 from J, leaving 11 bases between them. Germline V CDR1 and CDR2: SGHDT, YYEEEE. The CDR3 has 13 amino acids. This CDR3 is CASTRESTGELFF. The CDR3 DNA reads TGTGCCAGCACGCGAGAGAGTACCGGGGAGCTGTTTTTT.

This clone was detected only a few times. The chain has TRBV12-3 or TRBV12-4 and TRBJ1-1; a weak D match, TRBD1 (5 bases). This CDR3 is 13 amino acids long. V lost 5 bases to trimming and J lost 7 bases, with 14 bases between them. The CDR3 reads CASSPRSGDEAFF. In DNA, the CDR3 is TGTGCCAGCAGTCCCCGGTCGGGGGATGAAGCTTTCTTT.

The CDR3 DNA sequence: TGTGCCAGCTCACCGACGACAGGGGACGACTATGGCTACACCTTC. Amino acids: CASSPTTGDDYGYTF. The chain couples TRBV18 to TRBJ1-2; 8 nucleotides agree with TRBD1. CDR1 KGHSH and CDR2 LQKENI come from the germline V gene. The CDR3 runs 15 residues. The V gene end was trimmed by 3 bases and the J gene end by 3 bases; junction bases not matched to a gene: 6.

This clone was recorded only once. The chain carries TRBV7-2 and TRBJ1-6, with a possible D match to TRBD1 (6 bases). Trimming shortened V by 5 bases and J by 9 bases, and 17 bases separated the two germline ends. Germline V gene data show CDR1 as SGHTA and CDR2 as FQGNSA. The CDR3 is 15 amino acids. Here the CDR3 reads CASSPRGGQTSPLHF. As DNA, the CDR3 is TGTGCCAGCAGCCCGAGGGGGGGCCAAACTTCACCCCTCCACTTT. The variable domain in full, with the rest retrieved from reference TRBV7-2 and TRBJ1-6, is GAGVSQSPSNKVTEKGKDVELRCDPISGHTALYWYRQSLGQGLEFLIYFQGNSAPDKSGLPSDRFSAERTGGSVSTLTIQRTQQEDSAVYLCASSPRGGQTSPLHFGNGTRLTVT.

The gene calls are TRBV30 and TRBJ1-2; 7 nucleotides agree with TRBD1. The CDR3 is 16 residues long. Germline V gene lookup returns CDR1 GTSNPN and CDR2 SVGIG (reference sequence). V gave up 3 bases and J gave up 8 bases; unmatched junction bases: 18. The DNA of the CDR3 is TGTGCCTGGAGCGAGTTAAGTAAACAGGGGTTGAGGGGCTACACCTTC. Translation: CAWSELSKQGLRGYTF.

This clone was seen once. This chain joins TRBV4-1 and TRBJ2-3, with TRBD2 matching 14 bases. From germline, CDR1 is MGHRA and CDR2 YSYEKL. CDR3 length equals 16 residues. V was pared by 1 base and J by 5 bases, with 2 bases of the junction left unmatched. The CDR3 region has the DNA TGCGCCAGCAGCCAAGGAGGGACTAGCGGGAGAGATACGCAGTATTTT. Translating it yields CASSQGGTSGRDTQYF.

The chain combines TRBV5-1 with TRBJ2-4, with 8 bases aligning to TRBD1. CDR3 length equals 16 residues. CDR1 and CDR2 (germline): SGHRS, YFSETQ. Germline trimming cut 2 bases from V and 8 bases from J; bases unmatched to any gene: 12. In DNA form, the CDR3 reads TGCGCCAGCAGCTTTGTTTTAGGGTCGGACAGGGACATTCAGTACTTC. It yields the protein CASSFVLGSDRDIQYF.

The V call is TRBV6-2 or TRBV6-3, the J call TRBJ2-7; no clear D. V lost 4 bases, J lost 6 bases, and 7 bases lay in between. This CDR3 region has 11 residues. CDR1 MNHEY and CDR2 SVGEGT come from the germline V gene. For the CDR3, the DNA is TGTGCCAGCAGTTTACGGAGCGAGCAGTACTTC. The encoded protein is CASSLRSEQYF.

The chain uses TRBV5-1 and TRBJ2-7; D may be TRBD1 (5 bases). The germline V and J ends were trimmed by 4 bases and 6 bases, with 11 bases remaining between them. CDR1 and CDR2 from the germline V gene are SGHRS and YFSETQ. The CDR3 is 12 residues long. The CDR3 DNA follows: TGCGCCAGCAGCGCTCAGGGTTCCGAGCAGTACTTC. Its translation: CASSAQGSEQYF. Looking up the rest from reference TRBV5-1 and TRBJ2-7 gives the full variable domain: KAGVTQTPRYLIKTRGQQVTLSCSPISGHRSVSWYQQTPGQGLQFLFEYFSETQRNKGNFPGRFSGRQFSNSRSEMNVSTLELGDSALYLCASSAQGSEQYFGPGTRLTVT.

This rearrangement joins TRBV4-2 to TRBJ2-2; TRBD2 aligns across 10 bases. V trimming: 0 bases; J trimming: 5 bases; junction bases outside the gene matches: 9. Germline CDR1 and CDR2: LGHNA and YNFKEQ. The CDR3 is 18 residues long. The DNA of the CDR3 is TGTGCCAGCAGCCAAGATTCCCAGCGGGAGGGCCGAACCGGGGAGCTGTTTTTT. It translates to CASSQDSQREGRTGELFF.

The chain links TRBV7-6 to TRBJ1-1; tentatively, D is TRBD1 (5 bases). This CDR3 contains 16 residues. Deletions cut 5 bases from V and 3 bases from J, with 19 bases between. From germline, CDR1 is SGHVS and CDR2 FNYEAQ. The CDR3 protein is CASSLPVGRGDTEAFF. The DNA for the CDR3 is TGTGCCAGCAGCCTACCGGTGGGGCGGGGAGACACTGAAGCTTTCTTT.

The chain recombines TRBV5-8 with TRBJ1-4, with TRBD1 matching 9 bases. This CDR3 has 16 amino acids. The ends lost 3 bases at V and 8 bases at J; junction bases unmatched: 11. Germline CDR1 is SGHTS and CDR2 is YDEGEE. CDR3 coding DNA: TGTGCCAGCAGCTCCCCGGGACAGGGAAAAGGAGAAAAACTGTTTTTT. It specifies CASSSPGQGKGEKLFF.

CDR3 sequence reads: CASSQGTSGNTDTQYF. Written as DNA, the CDR3 is TGTGCCAGCAGCCAAGGGACTAGCGGGAACACAGATACGCAGTATTTT. The gene calls are TRBV3-1 (or the pseudogene TRBV3-2) and TRBJ2-3; 12 nucleotides line up with TRBD2. The V gene end was trimmed by 1 base and the J gene end by 2 bases; junction bases not matched to a gene: 1. This CDR3 has 16 amino acids. The germline V gene encodes CDR1 LGHDT and CDR2 YNNKEL (reference sequence).

This clone was detected a few times. The chain links TRBV4-1 to TRBJ2-7, with D hard to call. This CDR3 region has 13 residues. V shed 6 bases and J shed 2 bases, with 11 bases lying between them. Germline V gene data show CDR1 as MGHRA and CDR2 as YSYEKL. CDR3 in amino acids: CASSRGPTYEQYF. CDR3 in DNA: TGCGCCAGCAGTAGAGGTCCTACCTACGAGCAGTACTTC.